The entry below gives a single T cell receptor (beta chain) sequence along with its context. The target antigen is unknown. The data were taken from a study of blood T cells in healthy people across ages. This CDR3 spans 14 amino acids. V gave up 5 bases and J gave up 5 bases; unmatched junction bases: 8. In germline, CDR1 is MNHEY, CDR2 SVGAGI. General study findings and limits: Naive CD4+ cell counts and diversity both ran higher in long-lived than in aged donors.

Every donor gave 8 to 10 milliliters of peripheral blood. Primers used in a second PCR of about 6 to 12 cycles were a sample-barcoded 5' primer and a J-beta primer mix. TCRdb re-called the 5' RACE reads through MiXCR, storing one row per CDR3 protein. Among some 780,000 distinct CDR3 sequences, roughly three fifths were seen once, and the ten largest hold roughly 25%. This TCR was sampled from a man aged 40-49 years in good health. J is TRBJ2-7 and V is TRBV6-5; 8 bases agree with TRBD1. Sequenced sample: blood. The CDR3 bases are TGTGCCAGCAGTCCCGACAGGGGTTTCGACGAGCAGTACTTC. Its translation: CASSPDRGFDEQYF.